This TCR beta chain comes out of a study of cytomegalovirus exposure and HLA in healthy donors. The PCR contained 60 Vbeta and 13 Jbeta primers. The method was immunoSEQ multiplex PCR; TCRdb's version includes in-frame clones alone and lacks a portion of them. The sample carries 150,000 to 200,000 clones, around 84% recorded once. CDR1 is MNHGY, CDR2 SAAAGT, per germline. Trimming left V 3 bases short and J 6 bases short, with 14 bases between. The CDR3 sequence is 14 residues long. Study observations and caveats: In a later analysis, most CMV-associated TCR beta chains appeared HLA-restricted.

Regarding this clone: The target antigen is unknown.

This chain uses TRBV6-8 with TRBJ1-2; no reliable D call. The sequenced sample consisted of PBMCs. This sequence originates from a woman aged 18-29 years in good health and CMV-seronegative. CDR3 amino acids: CASSYRGESHGYTF. DNA of the CDR3: TGTGCCAGCAGTTATAGAGGAGAATCCCATGGCTACACCTTC.